This is a list of T cell receptor beta chains from one sample in a study of T cells in Graves' hyperthyroidism and ophthalmopathy. TCRdb re-analysed the multiplex PCR reads in MiXCR, keeping a single row per CDR3 protein. The sample has hundreds of thousands of distinct CDR3 sequences; approximately 14% are singletons. The sample taken for sequencing was blood. The source is a woman between 18 and 29 years old with Graves' hyperthyroidism. Each CDR3 is given with its conserved first and last residue. Each record gives: J gene, clone size, V gene, CDR3 length, D gene, CDR3 protein. D genes are given only for firm matches. Some rows have no size entry. The others give once, few or many, or a class for an expanded clone.

TRBJ1-2,many,TRBV2,15,NA,CASSDWAAANYGYTF
TRBJ2-1,many,TRBV2,17,TRBD1,CASSGIQGTPSYNEQFF
TRBJ2-1,many,TRBV6-1,15,TRBD2,CASSLAGTNYNEQFF
TRBJ2-2,NA,TRBV6-1,11,NA,CATCGTGELFF
TRBJ1-2,many,TRBV3-1,13,NA,CASSQEGTYGYTF
TRBJ1-2,NA,TRBV28,15,TRBD1,CASSLALGQVYGYTF
TRBJ1-4,NA,TRBV2,12,NA,CASMGDNEKLFF
TRBJ1-1,once,TRBV12-3/TRBV12-4,14,NA,CASRGQYVNTEAFF
TRBJ1-4,NA,TRBV3-1,14,NA,CASSQPATNEKLFF
TRBJ2-1,many,TRBV7-9,16,NA,CASSSLTLTSYNEQFF
TRBJ2-2,many,TRBV7-3,15,NA,CASSSGTANTGELFF
TRBJ2-1,many,TRBV30,13,NA,CAWSGSSYNEQFF
TRBJ1-3,NA,TRBV6-5,15,NA,CASSYSGTVGNTIYF
TRBJ2-1,many,TRBV20-1,14,TRBD2,CSAPTSGGWDEQFF
TRBJ1-1,NA,TRBV29-1,15,TRBD1,CSVVGTGDQNTEAFF
TRBJ2-5,many,TRBV6-5,14,NA,CTSSYSATSGTQYF
TRBJ2-7,few,TRBV10-2,12,NA,CASSDSRYEQYF
TRBJ2-7,few,TRBV5-1,14,TRBD2,CASSYQLAGLEQYF
TRBJ2-7,NA,TRBV5-6,14,NA,CASSRSGLLFEQYF
TRBJ2-5,few,TRBV10-3,14,NA,CAISGEQGRETQYF
TRBJ2-1,many,TRBV10-3,13,TRBD1,CAIKGQVAHEQFF
TRBJ1-3,few,TRBV10-3,15,NA,CAISESDTSGNTIYF
TRBJ2-1,few,TRBV11-3,15,TRBD2,CASSPREASYNEQFF
TRBJ2-4,many,TRBV12-3/TRBV12-4,19,TRBD2,CASSPIGLAGPLAKNIQYF